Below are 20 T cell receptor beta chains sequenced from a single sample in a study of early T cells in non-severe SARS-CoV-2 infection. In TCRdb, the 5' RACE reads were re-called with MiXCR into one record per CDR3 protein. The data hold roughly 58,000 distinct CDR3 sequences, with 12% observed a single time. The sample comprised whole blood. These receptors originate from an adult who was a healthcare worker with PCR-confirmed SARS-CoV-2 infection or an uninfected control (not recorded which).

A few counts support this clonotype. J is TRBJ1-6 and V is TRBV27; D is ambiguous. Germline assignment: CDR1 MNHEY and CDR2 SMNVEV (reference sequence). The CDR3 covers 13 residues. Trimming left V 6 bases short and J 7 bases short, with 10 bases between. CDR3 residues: CASRFQRNSPLHF. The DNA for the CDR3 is TGTGCCAGCAGATTCCAGCGAAATTCACCCCTCCACTTT.

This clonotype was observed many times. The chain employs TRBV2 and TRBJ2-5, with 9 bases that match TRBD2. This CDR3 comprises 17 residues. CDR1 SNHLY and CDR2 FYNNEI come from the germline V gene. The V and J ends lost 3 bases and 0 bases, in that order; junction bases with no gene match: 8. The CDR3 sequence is CASSDSSGGWYQETQYF. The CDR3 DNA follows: TGTGCCAGCAGTGATTCCAGCGGGGGGTGGTACCAAGAGACCCAGTACTTC.

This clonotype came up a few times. Here the CDR3 DNA reads TGCGCCAGCAGCTTGGCCGGGGGGGCGTACAATGAGCAGTTCTTC. Its translation is CASSLAGGAYNEQFF. The chain employs TRBV5-1 and TRBJ2-1; 8 nucleotides line up with TRBD2. CDR1 is SGHRS, CDR2 YFSETQ, per germline. The V gene end was trimmed by 0 bases and the J gene end by 4 bases; junction bases not matched to a gene: 3. The CDR3 runs 15 residues.

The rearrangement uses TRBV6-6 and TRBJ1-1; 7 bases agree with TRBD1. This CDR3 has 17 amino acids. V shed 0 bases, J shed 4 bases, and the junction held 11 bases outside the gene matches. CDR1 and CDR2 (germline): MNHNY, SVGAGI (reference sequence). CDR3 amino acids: CASSYSANRGGGTEAFF. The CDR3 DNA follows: TGTGCCAGCAGTTACTCGGCAAACAGGGGAGGAGGCACTGAAGCTTTCTTT.

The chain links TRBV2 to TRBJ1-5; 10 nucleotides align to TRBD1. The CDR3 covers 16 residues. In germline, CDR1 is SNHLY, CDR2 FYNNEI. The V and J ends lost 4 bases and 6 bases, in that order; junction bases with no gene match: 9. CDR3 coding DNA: TGTGCCAGCAGTGCCGTGGGACAGGGGCCGGGTCAGCCCCAGCATTTT. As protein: CASSAVGQGPGQPQHF.

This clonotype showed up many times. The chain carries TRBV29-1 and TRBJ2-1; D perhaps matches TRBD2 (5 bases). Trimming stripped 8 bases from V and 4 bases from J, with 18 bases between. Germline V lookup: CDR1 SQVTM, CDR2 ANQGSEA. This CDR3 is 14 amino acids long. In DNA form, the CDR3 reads TGCAGCACCCAACTAGATCCCGGGTACAATGAGCAGTTCTTC. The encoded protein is CSTQLDPGYNEQFF.

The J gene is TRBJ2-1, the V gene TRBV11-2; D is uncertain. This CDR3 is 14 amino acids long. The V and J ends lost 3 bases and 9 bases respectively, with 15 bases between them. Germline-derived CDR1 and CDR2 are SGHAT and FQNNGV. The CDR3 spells CASSFPIPISEQFF. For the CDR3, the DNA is TGTGCCAGCAGCTTCCCCATTCCAATCAGTGAGCAGTTCTTC.

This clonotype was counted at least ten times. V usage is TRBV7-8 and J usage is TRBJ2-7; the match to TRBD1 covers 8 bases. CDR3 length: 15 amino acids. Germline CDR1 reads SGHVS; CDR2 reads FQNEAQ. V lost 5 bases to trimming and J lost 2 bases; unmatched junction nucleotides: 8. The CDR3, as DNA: TGTGCCAGCAGCCGGGGGCGGGACAGGCCCTACGAGCAGTACTTC. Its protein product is CASSRGRDRPYEQYF.

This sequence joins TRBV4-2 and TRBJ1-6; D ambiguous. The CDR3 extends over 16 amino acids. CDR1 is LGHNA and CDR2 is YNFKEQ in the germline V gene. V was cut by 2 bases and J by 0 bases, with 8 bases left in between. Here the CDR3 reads CASSQQVSSYNSPLHF. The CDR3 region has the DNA TGTGCCAGCAGCCAACAGGTCAGCTCCTATAATTCACCCCTCCACTTT.

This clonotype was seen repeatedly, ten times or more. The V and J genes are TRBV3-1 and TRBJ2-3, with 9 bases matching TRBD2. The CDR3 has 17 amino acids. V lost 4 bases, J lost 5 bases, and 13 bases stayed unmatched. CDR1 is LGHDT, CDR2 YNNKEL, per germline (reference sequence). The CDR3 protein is CASSPLRTSVSLDTQYF. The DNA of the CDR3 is TGTGCCAGCAGCCCCTTAAGGACTAGCGTCTCGTTAGATACGCAGTATTTT.

The CDR3 loop is CASPLKDTDTQYF. In DNA form, the CDR3 reads TGTGCCAGCCCACTTAAAGACACAGATACGCAGTATTTT. The V gene is TRBV5-4, the J gene TRBJ2-3; D gene uncertain. Deletions cut 7 bases from V and 2 bases from J, with 11 bases between. The CDR3 contains 13 residues. Per germline, CDR1 SGHNT and CDR2 YYREEE (reference sequence).

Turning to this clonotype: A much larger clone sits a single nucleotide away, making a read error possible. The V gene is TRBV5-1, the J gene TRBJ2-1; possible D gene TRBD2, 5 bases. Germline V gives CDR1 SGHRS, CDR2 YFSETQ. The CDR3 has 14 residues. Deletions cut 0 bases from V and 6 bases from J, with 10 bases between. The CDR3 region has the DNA TGCGCCAGCAGCTTGGGGAGGAGTTCCAATGAGCAGTTCTTC. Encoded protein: CASSLGRSSNEQFF. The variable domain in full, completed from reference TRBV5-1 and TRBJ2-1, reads KAGVTQTPRYLIKTRGQQVTLSCSPISGHRSVSWYQQTPGQGLQFLFEYFSETQRNKGNFPGRFSGRQFSNSRSEMNVSTLELGDSALYLCASSLGRSSNEQFFGPGTRLTVL.

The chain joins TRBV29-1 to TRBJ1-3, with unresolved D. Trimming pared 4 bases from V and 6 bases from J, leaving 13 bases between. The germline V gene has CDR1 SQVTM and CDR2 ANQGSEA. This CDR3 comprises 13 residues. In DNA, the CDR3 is TGCAGCGTTGCGGCGAATCGAGAAAACACCATATATTTT. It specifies CSVAANRENTIYF.

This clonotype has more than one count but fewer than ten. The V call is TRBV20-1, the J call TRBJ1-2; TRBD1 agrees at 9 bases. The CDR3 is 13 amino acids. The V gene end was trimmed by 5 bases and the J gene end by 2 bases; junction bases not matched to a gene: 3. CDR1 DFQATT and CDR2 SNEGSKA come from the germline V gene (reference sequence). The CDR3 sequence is CSAPGTGNYGYTF. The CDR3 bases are TGCAGTGCTCCCGGGACAGGGAACTATGGCTACACCTTC.

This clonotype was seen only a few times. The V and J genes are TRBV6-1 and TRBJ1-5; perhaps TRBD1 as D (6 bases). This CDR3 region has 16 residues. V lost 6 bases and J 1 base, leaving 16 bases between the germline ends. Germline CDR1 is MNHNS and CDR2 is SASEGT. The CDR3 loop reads CASRAYTGLSNQPQHF. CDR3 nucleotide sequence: TGTGCCAGCAGGGCCTACACAGGGCTGAGCAATCAGCCCCAGCATTTT.

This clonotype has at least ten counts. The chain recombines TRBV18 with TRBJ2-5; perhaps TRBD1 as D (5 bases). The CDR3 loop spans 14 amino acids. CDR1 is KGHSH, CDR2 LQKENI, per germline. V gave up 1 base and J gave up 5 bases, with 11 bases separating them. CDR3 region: CASSPQGWGETQYF. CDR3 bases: TGTGCCAGCTCACCACAGGGGTGGGGTGAGACCCAGTACTTC.

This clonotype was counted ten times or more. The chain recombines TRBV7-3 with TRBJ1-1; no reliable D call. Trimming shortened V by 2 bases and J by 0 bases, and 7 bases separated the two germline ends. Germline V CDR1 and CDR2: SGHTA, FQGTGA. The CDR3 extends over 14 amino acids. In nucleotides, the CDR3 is TGTGCCAGCAGCTTAGGAGCTCTGAACACTGAAGCTTTCTTT. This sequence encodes CASSLGALNTEAFF.

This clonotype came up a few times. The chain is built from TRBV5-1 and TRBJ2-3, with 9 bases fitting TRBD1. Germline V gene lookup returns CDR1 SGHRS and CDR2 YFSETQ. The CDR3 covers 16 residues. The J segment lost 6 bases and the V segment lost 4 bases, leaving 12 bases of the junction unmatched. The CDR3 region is CASSPSPGQGLDTQYF. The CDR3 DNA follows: TGCGCCAGCAGCCCAAGCCCTGGACAGGGGTTGGATACGCAGTATTTT.

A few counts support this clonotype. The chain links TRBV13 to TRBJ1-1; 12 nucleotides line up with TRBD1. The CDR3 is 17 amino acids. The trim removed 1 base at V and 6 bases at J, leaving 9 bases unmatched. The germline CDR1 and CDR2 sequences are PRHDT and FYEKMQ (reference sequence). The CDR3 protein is CASSLEGTGGFEAEAFF. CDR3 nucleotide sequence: TGTGCCAGCAGCTTAGAGGGGACAGGGGGCTTCGAGGCTGAAGCTTTCTTT.

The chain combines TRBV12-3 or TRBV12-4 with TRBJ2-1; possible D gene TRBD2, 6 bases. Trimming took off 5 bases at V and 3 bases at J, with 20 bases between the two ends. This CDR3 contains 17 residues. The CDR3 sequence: CASSGFPPAGIYNEQFF. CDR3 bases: TGTGCCAGCAGTGGGTTCCCCCCTGCGGGGATCTACAATGAGCAGTTCTTC.